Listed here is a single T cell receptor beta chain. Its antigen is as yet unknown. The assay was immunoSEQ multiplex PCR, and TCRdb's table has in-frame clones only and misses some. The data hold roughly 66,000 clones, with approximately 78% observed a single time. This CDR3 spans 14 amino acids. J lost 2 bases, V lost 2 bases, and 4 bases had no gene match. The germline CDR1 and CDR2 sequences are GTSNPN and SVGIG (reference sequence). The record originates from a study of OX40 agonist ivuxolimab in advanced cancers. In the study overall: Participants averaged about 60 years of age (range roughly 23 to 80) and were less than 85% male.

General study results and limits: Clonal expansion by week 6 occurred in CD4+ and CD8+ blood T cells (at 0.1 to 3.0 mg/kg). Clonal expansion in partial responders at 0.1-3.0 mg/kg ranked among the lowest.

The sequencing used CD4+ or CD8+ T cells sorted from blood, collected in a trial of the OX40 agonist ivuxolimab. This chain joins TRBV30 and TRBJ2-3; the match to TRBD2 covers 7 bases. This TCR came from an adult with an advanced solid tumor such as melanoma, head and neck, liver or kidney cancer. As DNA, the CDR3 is TGTGCCTGGAGTTTGGGAGGGAACACAGATACGCAGTATTTT. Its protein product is CAWSLGGNTDTQYF.